Shown below are 21 T cell receptor beta chains from a single sample sequenced in a study of tumor-infiltrating lymphocytes in primary liver carcinoma. The template, roughly 550 ng total RNA, yielded TCR beta cDNA made with a constant-region primer. Researchers made the TCR beta libraries by running three nested multiplex PCR rounds with slightly modified ARM-PCR. For roughly 11 cycles apiece, the opening two PCR rounds ran with TRBV1-TRBV30 forward primers and a C-beta reverse primer. Via MiXCR, TCRdb re-called the multiplex PCR reads, giving one row per CDR3 protein. Of about 110,000 distinct CDR3 sequences in the sample, roughly 85% were seen once. From unsorted bulk tissue weighing 20-30 mg, DNA and RNA were co-extracted. The material sequenced was liver tumor tissue from sampling region 3. Sample subset: tumor region T3, left-lateral pole. The receptors come from a man in his forties with primary liver carcinoma and hepatitis B virus infection.

The rearrangement links TRBV6-6 to TRBJ2-1; no firm D call. The CDR3 runs to 12 residues. The V and J ends lost 6 bases and 10 bases respectively, with 13 bases between them. CDR1 and CDR2 from the germline V gene are MNHNY and SVGAGI (reference sequence). The CDR3 region has the DNA TGTGCCAGCAGCCCCCTCAGATACGAGCAGTTCTTC. It yields the protein CASSPLRYEQFF.

The J gene is TRBJ2-6, the V gene TRBV6-1; 9 bases are a match to TRBD1. V dropped 11 bases and J dropped 3; count of bases not matched to a gene: 11. The length of the CDR3 is 16 residues. The germline V gene has CDR1 MNHNS and CDR2 SASEGT. For the CDR3, the DNA is TGTGCCGGTACCGTGACAGGGGGTGATGGGGCCAACGTCCTGACTTTC. Its protein is CAGTVTGGDGANVLTF.

Details on this clonotype: Its ends do not fully match the called genes, so a read error is possible. The chain combines TRBV29-1 with TRBJ2-1; the match to TRBD2 covers 9 bases. Germline assignment: CDR1 SQVTM and CDR2 ANQGSEA. The CDR3 sequence is 13 residues long. The CDR3 loop is CSGTSVKPYEHFF. The CDR3, as DNA: TGCAGCGGGACTAGCGTGAAGCCCTATGAGCACTTCTTC.

This clonotype was observed many times. The rearrangement links TRBV24-1 to TRBJ1-5; D gene unclear. The CDR3 is 14 residues long. Deletions cut 5 bases from V and 0 bases from J, with 7 bases between. The germline V gene encodes CDR1 KGHDR and CDR2 SFDVKD. CDR3 protein: CATSGAYSNQPQHF. The DNA for the CDR3 is TGTGCCACCAGTGGTGCATATAGCAATCAGCCCCAGCATTTT.

In regard to this clonotype: Here the CDR3 omits its conserved ending phenylalanine or tryptophan, so a read error is the likely source. This sequence joins TRBV5-1 and TRBJ2-1; possibly TRBD1 or TRBD2 for D (5 bases each). CDR1 and CDR2 (germline): SGHRS, YFSETQ. V lost 3 bases and J 9 bases, leaving 13 bases between the germline ends. The CDR3 is 13 amino acids. The CDR3 sequence: CASSSTGRAEQFL. The CDR3, as DNA: TGCGCCAGCAGCTCGACGGGACGAGCTGAGCAGTTCCTC.

V gene TRBV28 combines with J gene TRBJ2-1, with D possibly TRBD2 on 6 matching bases. V lost 6 bases and J lost 9, with 18 bases in between. Germline assignment: CDR1 MDHEN and CDR2 SYDVKM. The CDR3 runs 14 residues. In DNA, the CDR3 is TGTGCCAGCAGCTCGGGACTCCGATTTAGTGAGCAGTTCTTC. Encoded protein: CASSSGLRFSEQFF.

By share, this clonotype ranks as large. The chain joins TRBV11-2 to TRBJ2-5; a weak D match, TRBD1 (6 bases). This CDR3 is built from 15 residues. V lost 5 bases, J lost 7 bases, and 20 bases lay in between. Germline loops: CDR1 SGHAT, CDR2 FQNNGV. CDR3 sequence reads: CASSPRSAPGVTQYF. In DNA form, the CDR3 reads TGTGCCAGCAGCCCCCGGTCAGCCCCAGGGGTGACCCAGTACTTC.

As concerns this clonotype: The CDR3 does not end in the conserved phenylalanine or tryptophan, so this is likely a read error. The chain joins TRBV4-3 to TRBJ1-3; D remains unclear. This CDR3 spans 14 amino acids. CDR1 and CDR2 from the germline V gene are LGHNA and YSLEER. The CDR3 here is CASSQEEYRNNIYL. CDR3 DNA sequence: TGCGCCAGTAGCCAAGAGGAGTATAGAAACAACATATATTTG.

Comment on this clonotype: Germline is not matched at one junction end, which may reflect a read error. The V gene is TRBV10-2, the J gene TRBJ1-2, with D hard to call. CDR3 size: 16 residues. Looked up from germline, CDR1 is WSHSY and CDR2 is SAAADI. The CDR3: CAGSELGSLSNYGFTF. CDR3 nucleotides: TGCGCCGGCAGTGAATTAGGCAGCCTGAGTAACTATGGCTTCACCTTC.

This sequence joins TRBV11-1 and TRBJ2-3; unclear D gene. The CDR3 runs to 14 residues. The V and J ends lost 6 bases and 3 bases respectively, with 13 bases between them. Germline V gene lookup returns CDR1 SGHAT and CDR2 FQDESV (reference sequence). As DNA, the CDR3 is TGTGCCAGCAGTGTCGGGCCAAGTACAGATACGCAGTATTTT. This sequence encodes CASSVGPSTDTQYF.

Regarding this clonotype: The conserved phenylalanine or tryptophan normally closing the CDR3 is absent here, so this likely arose from a read error. The chain combines TRBV6-6 with TRBJ1-3, with 8 bases that match TRBD1. The CDR3 extends over 16 amino acids. Looked up from germline, CDR1 is MNHNY and CDR2 is SVGAGI (reference sequence). In DNA form, the CDR3 reads TGTGCCAGCAGTTACCCCGGGACAGGCTCTGGAAGCACCATATATATT. Translating gives CASSYPGTGSGSTIYI.

On this clonotype itself: The germline gene is not matched at one end of the junction; a read error may be the cause. The J gene is TRBJ2-2, the V gene TRBV24-1; D might be TRBD1 (5 bases). CDR3 length: 15 residues. Germline CDR1 KGHDR, CDR2 SFDVKD. This CDR3 is CTTSEGDYETGELFF. The CDR3 coding sequence is TGTACCACCAGTGAAGGGGATTACGAAACCGGGGAGCTGTTTTTT.

Concerning this clonotype: A much more abundant neighbour one base away suggests this may be a read error. Here the CDR3 reads CATARRVAGVNEQFF. CDR3 nucleotide sequence: TGTGCCACTGCTCGGAGAGTAGCGGGAGTTAATGAGCAGTTCTTC. This chain joins TRBV24-1 and TRBJ2-1; 9 positions match TRBD2. V was clipped by 10 bases and J by 7 bases; unmatched bases: 13. Germline loops: CDR1 KGHDR, CDR2 SFDVKD. This CDR3 spans 15 amino acids.

To note about this clonotype: Compared with germline, one end of the junction differs, possibly owing to a read error. The J gene is TRBJ2-1, the V gene TRBV6-1; 7 bases line up with TRBD1. Germline CDR1 MNHNS, CDR2 SASEGT. This CDR3 region has 14 residues. CDR3: CASNLRQGRDEQFF. In DNA form, the CDR3 reads TGCGCCAGCAACCTCAGACAGGGAAGGGATGAGCAGTTCTTC.

This clonotype was seen more than once but under ten times. The chain couples TRBV11-3 to TRBJ1-1; D is unresolved. V shed 7 bases and J shed 5 bases, with 14 bases lying between them. This CDR3 region has 13 residues. The germline V gene encodes CDR1 SGHNT and CDR2 YENEEA. The CDR3, as DNA: TGTGCCAGCAAGTTAGAAAGGGATACTGAAGCTTTCTTT. Its protein product is CASKLERDTEAFF.

This chain links TRBV19 with TRBJ1-4, with D perhaps TRBD1 (5 bases). Per the germline V gene, CDR1 is LNHDA and CDR2 is SQIVND (reference sequence). The CDR3 loop spans 16 amino acids. V was clipped by 7 bases and J by 0 bases, with 15 bases between them. The CDR3 DNA sequence: TGTGCCAGTAATCCCGCTGACAGTTCAACTAATGAAAAACTGTTTTTT. Translation gives CASNPADSSTNEKLFF.

V and J are TRBV12-3 or TRBV12-4 and TRBJ2-3; 12 nucleotides agree with TRBD2. This CDR3 has 18 amino acids. This chain's CDR3 is CDNSPRMTSGSVSDTQYF. Here the CDR3 DNA reads TGTGACAACAGTCCAAGAATGACTAGCGGGAGTGTATCAGATACGCAGTATTTT.

This clonotype was recorded once. The chain uses TRBV11-1 and TRBJ2-7; D is tentatively TRBD1 or TRBD2 (5 bases each). CDR1 and CDR2 (germline): SGHAT, FQDESV (reference sequence). Trimming took 5 bases from V and 8 from J, leaving 25 bases between them. The CDR3 loop spans 16 amino acids. Here the CDR3 DNA reads TGTGCCAGCAGCCTGCGCGTCGGGGCGTCCCTGGGGCAGCAGTACTTC. Its translation is CASSLRVGASLGQQYF.

The chain is built from TRBV12-3 or TRBV12-4 and TRBJ2-4; TRBD1 matches at 9 bases. CDR3 length: 17 amino acids. The V gene end was trimmed by 6 bases and the J gene end by 1 base; junction bases not matched to a gene: 10. The CDR3 reads CASSTGGRARAKNIQYF. The CDR3 bases are TGTGCCAGCAGCACAGGGGGCAGAGCCCGGGCCAAAAACATTCAGTACTTC.

The table lists this clonotype with a few counts. The final CDR3 position lacks the conserved phenylalanine or tryptophan, pointing to a likely read error. This rearrangement joins TRBV7-8 to TRBJ2-7; 7 bases align to TRBD2. CDR1 SGHVS and CDR2 FQNEAQ come from the germline V gene. The CDR3 consists of 13 residues. The CDR3 here is CASSFTSAYEQYL. The CDR3 region has the DNA TGTGCCAGTAGCTTTACTAGCGCCTATGAGCAGTACTTA.

Details on this clonotype: This CDR3 fails to terminate in the conserved phenylalanine or tryptophan, so it likely reflects a read error. The DNA is left out, because the CDR3 cannot be placed on it with certainty; the CDR3 is given as TCRdb lists it. The rearrangement uses TRBV30 and TRBJ2-3; the D call TRBD2 from the table was never checked on the DNA. Termini included, the CDR3 measures 13 amino acids. CDR1 and CDR2 from the germline V gene are GTSNPN and SVGIG (reference sequence). This chain's CDR3 is CAWSKVDEQYFGP.